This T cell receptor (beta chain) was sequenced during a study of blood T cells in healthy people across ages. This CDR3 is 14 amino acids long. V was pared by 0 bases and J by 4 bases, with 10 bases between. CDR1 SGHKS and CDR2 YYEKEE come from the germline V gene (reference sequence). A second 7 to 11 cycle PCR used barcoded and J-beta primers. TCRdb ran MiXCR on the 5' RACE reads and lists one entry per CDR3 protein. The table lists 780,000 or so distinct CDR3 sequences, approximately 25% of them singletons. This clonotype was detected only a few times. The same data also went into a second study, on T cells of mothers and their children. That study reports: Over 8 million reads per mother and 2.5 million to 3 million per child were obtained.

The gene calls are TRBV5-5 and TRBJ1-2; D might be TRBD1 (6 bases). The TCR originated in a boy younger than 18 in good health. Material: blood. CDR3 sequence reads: CASSLGTASYGYTF. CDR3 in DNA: TGTGCCAGCAGCTTGGGGACAGCTAGCTATGGCTACACCTTC. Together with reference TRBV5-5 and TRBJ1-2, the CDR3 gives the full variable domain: DAGVTQSPTHLIKTRGQQVTLRCSPISGHKSVSWYQQVLGQGPQFIFQYYEKEERGRGNFPDRFSARQFPNYSSELNVNALLLGDSALYLCASSLGTASYGYTFGSGTRLTVV.